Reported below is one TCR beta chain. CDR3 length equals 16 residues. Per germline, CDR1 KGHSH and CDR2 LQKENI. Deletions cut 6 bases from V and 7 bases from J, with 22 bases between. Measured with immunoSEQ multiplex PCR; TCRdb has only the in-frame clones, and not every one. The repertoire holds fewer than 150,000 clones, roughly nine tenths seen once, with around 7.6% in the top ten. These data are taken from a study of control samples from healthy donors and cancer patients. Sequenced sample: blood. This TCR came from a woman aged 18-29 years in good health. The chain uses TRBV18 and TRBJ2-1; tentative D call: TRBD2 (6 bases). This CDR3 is CASSELEGTPGNEQFF. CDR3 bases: TGTGCCAGCTCCGAGCTGGAGGGAACACCGGGGAATGAGCAGTTCTTC.